Detailed here is one T cell receptor (beta chain). Original methodology: It was from reference gene primer amplification that nucleated cell counts were estimated. The protocol was immunoSEQ multiplex PCR, while the TCRdb copy is restricted to in-frame clones and leaves out a portion. The V and J calls and the clone size are those of that table, but D and trimming were determined from the DNA. The data show tens of thousands of clones, with 65% to 90% seen just once and 2.5% to 3% held by the top ten. These data belong to a study of blood T cell repertoires in COVID-19. About the research overall: Samples came from the United States, Italy and Spain, spanning acute and convalescent COVID-19.

Sequenced: peripheral blood. The sequence was obtained from a man older than 75 with acute or convalescent COVID-19.

CDR3 nucleotide sequence: TGTGCCAGCACGGCCCCGGGGACAGGGGGCTATGGCTACACCTTC. It specifies CASTAPGTGGYGYTF. V gene TRBV6-5 combines with J gene TRBJ1-2; 11 positions match TRBD1. CDR3 size: 15 residues. J was trimmed by 4 bases and V by 7 bases; bases with no gene match: 8. The V gene's germline CDR1 is MNHEY and CDR2 SVGAGI.